Detailed here is one T cell receptor (beta chain). Its cognate antigen is unknown. Assay used: immunoSEQ multiplex PCR; TCRdb lists only in-frame clones, some missing. This sample yields about 110,000 clones, of which more than 75% are seen a single time; about 2.5% belongs to the top ten. V shed 5 bases and J shed 6 bases, with 13 bases lying between them. This CDR3 spans 14 amino acids. Germline assignment: CDR1 SGHVS and CDR2 FQNEAQ. This record comes from a study of T cell responses to AZD1222 COVID-19 vaccine. Study-level findings and limits: White British ancestry dominated among donors, who included more females, and clonal diversity was possibly underestimated. Baseline serology detected seropositivity in only six AZD1222 recipients. Sampling that yielded the repertoires occurred only after the peak T cell response. After two AZD1222 doses, spike-specific TCR breadth and depth rose versus day 0.

The receptor's source is an adult in good health. The chain couples TRBV7-8 to TRBJ1-4; D not resolved. The sample here was peripheral blood, taken on day 0 of AZD1222 vaccination. The CDR3 protein is CASSPGSLDEKLFF. CDR3 bases: TGTGCCAGCAGCCCAGGAAGTCTGGATGAAAAACTGTTTTTT.